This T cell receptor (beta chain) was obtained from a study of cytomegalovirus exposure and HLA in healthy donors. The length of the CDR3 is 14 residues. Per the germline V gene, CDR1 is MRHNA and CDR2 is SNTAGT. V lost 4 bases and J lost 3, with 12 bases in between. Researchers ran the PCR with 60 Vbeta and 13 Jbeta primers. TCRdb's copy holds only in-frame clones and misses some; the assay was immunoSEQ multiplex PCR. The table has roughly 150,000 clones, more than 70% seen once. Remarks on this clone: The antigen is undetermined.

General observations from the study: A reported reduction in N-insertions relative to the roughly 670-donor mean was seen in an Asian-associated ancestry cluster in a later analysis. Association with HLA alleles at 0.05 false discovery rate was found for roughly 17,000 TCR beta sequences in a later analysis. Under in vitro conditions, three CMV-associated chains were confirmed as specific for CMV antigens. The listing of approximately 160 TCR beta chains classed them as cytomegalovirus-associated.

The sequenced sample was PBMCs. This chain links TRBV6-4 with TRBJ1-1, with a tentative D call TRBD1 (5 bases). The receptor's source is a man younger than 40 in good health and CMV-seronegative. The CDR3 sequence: CASSARGGDTEAFF. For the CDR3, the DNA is TGTGCCAGCAGTGCAAGGGGTGGGGACACTGAAGCTTTCTTT.